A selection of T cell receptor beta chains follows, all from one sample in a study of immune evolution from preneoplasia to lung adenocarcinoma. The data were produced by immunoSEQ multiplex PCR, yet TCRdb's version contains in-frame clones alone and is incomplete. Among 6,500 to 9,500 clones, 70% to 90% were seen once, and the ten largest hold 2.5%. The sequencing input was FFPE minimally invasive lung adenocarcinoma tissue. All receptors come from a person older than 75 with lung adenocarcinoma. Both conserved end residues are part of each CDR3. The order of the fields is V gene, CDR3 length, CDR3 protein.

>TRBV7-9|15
CASSPRTVPNEKLFF
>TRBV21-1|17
CASSKDRGRALSYGYTF
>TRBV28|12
CASTGRGDEQYF
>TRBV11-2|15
CASSPRTSGDGELFF
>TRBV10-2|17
CASTGGLLLASYNEQFF
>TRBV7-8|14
CASSLLQPNSPLHF
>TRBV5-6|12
CASSLGYSPLHF
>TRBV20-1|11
CSARSSGSSFF
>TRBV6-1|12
CASRQGAPEAFF
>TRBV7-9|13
CASSRAAYNEQFF
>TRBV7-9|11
CASSLDYEQYF
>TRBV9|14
CASSVDGLDSEQYF
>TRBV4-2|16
CASSQGPGLAGNTQYF
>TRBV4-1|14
CASTPGQTRETQYF
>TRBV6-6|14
CASNDGQGLREQYF
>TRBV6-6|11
CASHEAGELFF
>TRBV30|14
CAWSVLLPQDTQYF